This T cell receptor beta chain was obtained from a study of long-term antiretroviral therapy in people with HIV. Broader study findings: The study found narrower CDR3 length ranges in HIV repertoires than in controls.

This CDR3 has 14 amino acids. The germline V and J ends were trimmed by 6 bases and 1 base, with 9 bases remaining between them. Germline V gene sequence: CDR1 SNHLY, CDR2 FYNNEI. Per donor, at least one pre-ART and at least two post-ART PBMC samples were obtained. This clone occurred a few times. Its target is unknown. At the survey level, the v3.0 immunoSEQ assay was run. Sequencing was performed with immunoSEQ multiplex PCR; in TCRdb, only in-frame clones are kept and a portion is missing. The table includes 20,000 to 25,000 clones, roughly 84% detected once. V and J are TRBV2 and TRBJ2-2; D not certain. This clonotype originated in a man between 40 and 49 years old with HIV. The specimen comprised unsorted PBMCs, sampled 2.4 years after starting antiretroviral therapy. In nucleotides, the CDR3 is TGTGCCAGCAGAGGACGGAAGAACACCGGGGAGCTGTTTTTT. This sequence encodes CASRGRKNTGELFF. The variable domain in full, completed from reference TRBV2 and TRBJ2-2, reads EPEVTQTPSHQVTQMGQEVILRCVPISNHLYFYWYRQILGQKVEFLVSFYNNEISEKSEIFDDQFSVERPDGSNFTLKIRSTKLEDSAMYFCASRGRKNTGELFFGEGSRLTVL.